The rows below give T cell receptor beta chains drawn from one sample of a study of identical twins. TCRdb redid the calling of the 5' RACE reads with MiXCR, one entry per CDR3 protein. Of 400,000 to 650,000 distinct CDR3 sequences in the sample, about 20% were seen once. The same data also contributed to another study, on T cells expressing NK-cell markers.

Sequenced material: CD4+ T cells sorted from blood. Receptors originate from a woman between 18 and 29 years old in good health. Each CDR3 is given with its conserved first and last residue. D genes are given only for firm matches. Expanded clones are given a class, and other clones once, few, many or no size at all.

J,V,size,D,CDR3,DNA
TRBJ2-3,TRBV7-2,few,TRBD1,CASSLGAGGTYTDTQYF,TGTGCCAGCAGCTTGGGAGCAGGGGGTACCTATACAGATACGCAGTATTTT
TRBJ2-7,TRBV11-3,NA,NA,CASSPLEGRGYEQYF,TGTGCCAGCAGCCCCCTAGAGGGCAGGGGCTACGAGCAGTACTTC
TRBJ2-1,TRBV20-1,few,NA,CSASGSGTWEQFF,TGCAGTGCTAGCGGTTCGGGGACATGGGAGCAGTTCTTC
TRBJ2-2,TRBV6-5,few,NA,CASSYLADTGELFF,TGTGCCAGCAGTTACCTCGCGGACACCGGGGAGCTGTTTTTT
TRBJ1-2,TRBV7-2,few,NA,CASSLDGFGGYTF,TGTGCCAGCAGCTTAGACGGTTTCGGGGGCTACACCTTC
TRBJ2-7,TRBV6-5,NA,NA,CASSYRDKSYEQYF,TGTGCCAGCAGTTATCGGGACAAGTCCTACGAGCAGTACTTC
TRBJ2-5,TRBV6-5,few,NA,CASSYRRGPRYQETQYF,TGTGCCAGCAGTTACCGACGCGGACCAAGATACCAAGAGACCCAGTACTTC
TRBJ2-7,TRBV18,many,TRBD1,CASSEGQTYEQYF,TGTGCCAGCTCAGAGGGACAGACCTACGAGCAGTACTTC
TRBJ1-2,TRBV7-2,NA,NA,CASSLDGSLYGYTF,TGTGCCAGCAGCCTCGACGGGTCGCTCTATGGCTACACCTTC
TRBJ1-4,TRBV7-2,NA,TRBD1,CASSPQTGLREKLFF,TGTGCCAGCAGCCCCCAGACAGGGTTACGTGAAAAACTGTTTTTT
TRBJ2-5,TRBV7-2,NA,NA,CASSPEGGEQETQYF,TGTGCCAGCAGCCCCGAGGGCGGGGAACAAGAGACCCAGTACTTC
TRBJ2-2,TRBV20-1,few,NA,CSARDSRGVGELFF,TGCAGTGCTAGAGACTCCAGGGGTGTCGGGGAGCTGTTTTTT
TRBJ2-3,TRBV20-1,many,NA,CSAKPGTDTQYF,TGCAGTGCTAAGCCGGGCACAGATACGCAGTATTTT
TRBJ1-5,TRBV12-3/TRBV12-4,few,NA,CASSSFRQFGNQPQHF,TGTGCCAGCAGTTCCTTTAGACAGTTTGGCAATCAGCCCCAGCATTTT
TRBJ2-1,TRBV20-1,NA,NA,CSARERGSYNEQFF,TGCAGTGCTAGGGAACGCGGGTCCTACAATGAGCAGTTCTTC
TRBJ2-5,TRBV12-3/TRBV12-4,many,NA,CASSRRETQYF,TGTGCCAGCAGTCGGCGGGAGACCCAGTACTTC
TRBJ2-7,TRBV20-1,NA,NA,CSARGPRAVYEQYF,TGCAGTGCTCGCGGGCCGAGAGCGGTCTACGAGCAGTACTTC
TRBJ2-2,TRBV6-5,few,TRBD2,CASSYTSGRTGELFF,TGTGCCAGCAGTTACACTAGCGGGAGAACTGGGGAGCTGTTTTTT
TRBJ1-1,TRBV20-1,few,TRBD1,CSARGGRGRNTEAFF,TGCAGTGCTAGAGGAGGGAGGGGGCGCAACACTGAAGCTTTCTTT
TRBJ2-3,TRBV9,few,NA,CASSVVVADTQYF,TGTGCCAGCAGTGTCGTAGTGGCAGATACGCAGTATTTT
TRBJ2-6,TRBV7-2,many,NA,CASSPGTVNVLTF,TGTGCCAGCAGCCCGGGGACTGTAAACGTCCTGACTTTC
TRBJ2-7,TRBV9,once,TRBD2,CASSMHPGLAGGGTSYEQYF,TGTGCCAGCAGCATGCACCCGGGACTAGCGGGGGGCGGCACTTCATACGAGCAGTACTTC
TRBJ2-5,TRBV6-5,few,NA,CASSLLPLQGGGETQYF,TGTGCCAGCAGTTTACTACCATTACAGGGTGGAGGGGAGACCCAGTACTTC
TRBJ2-2,TRBV29-1,few,TRBD1,CSVLGNRGNTGELFF,TGCAGCGTCCTCGGGAACAGGGGAAACACCGGGGAGCTGTTTTTT
TRBJ1-1,TRBV3-1,NA,NA,CAASGRNTEAFF,TGTGCAGCGAGCGGGCGGAACACTGAAGCTTTCTTT
TRBJ2-7,TRBV5-5,NA,NA,CASSQSFFEQYF,TGTGCCAGCAGCCAATCTTTTTTCGAGCAGTACTTC
TRBJ1-6,TRBV11-2,few,NA,CASSLQRLGDFHF,TGTGCCAGCAGCTTACAGCGCCTTGGGGACTTCCACTTT
TRBJ2-5,TRBV7-9,NA,TRBD2,CASRRLAVETQYF,TGTGCCAGCAGGAGACTAGCCGTGGAGACCCAGTACTTC
TRBJ2-2,TRBV6-5,few,NA,CASSYTRGRGRTGELFF,TGTGCCAGCAGTTATACCCGGGGTAGAGGGAGAACCGGGGAGCTGTTTTTT
TRBJ2-7,TRBV6-5,few,NA,CASSFYTGVLFGEQYF,TGTGCCAGCAGTTTCTATACAGGTGTTTTGTTTGGCGAGCAGTACTTC
TRBJ2-3,TRBV20-1,NA,NA,CSASDQGPTDTQYF,TGCAGTGCAAGCGATCAGGGCCCGACAGATACGCAGTATTTT
TRBJ2-2,TRBV7-2,NA,TRBD2,CASSLSGSTTGELFF,TGTGCCAGCAGCCTTAGCGGGAGTACCACCGGGGAGCTGTTTTTT